The next 22 T cell receptor beta chains were all read from a single sample in a study of blood T cell repertoires in COVID-19. Profiling relied on immunoSEQ multiplex PCR, and the TCRdb table lists in-frame clones only, not all of them. The sample lists 470,000 or so clones; roughly 87% were seen once. The sample taken for sequencing was PBMCs or T cells enriched from blood (not recorded which). The source of these receptors is a woman under 30 with acute COVID-19.

The chain employs TRBV5-1 and TRBJ1-2, with D hard to call. CDR1 is SGHRS and CDR2 is YFSETQ in the germline V gene. V shed 0 bases and J shed 5 bases, with 14 bases lying between them. The CDR3 has 15 amino acids. The CDR3 here is CASSLDSSRVYGYTF. Here the CDR3 DNA reads TGCGCCAGCAGCTTGGACTCGTCTCGAGTTTATGGCTACACCTTC.

The chain links TRBV19 to TRBJ1-4; 9 bases are a match to TRBD1. The CDR3 totals 16 residues. CDR1 is LNHDA, CDR2 SQIVND, per germline (reference sequence). With V trimmed by 7 bases and J by 2 bases, 8 bases remained unmatched. The DNA of the CDR3 is TGTGCCAGTACGGACAGGGGAGGTGGGACTAATGAAAAACTGTTTTTT. It is translated as CASTDRGGGTNEKLFF.

The chain combines TRBV6-4 with TRBJ2-2; perhaps TRBD1 as D (6 bases). Trimming cost V 5 bases and J 6 bases, with 10 bases left between them. Germline V gene lookup returns CDR1 MRHNA and CDR2 SNTAGT. The CDR3 is made up of 13 amino acids. This CDR3 reads CASSRQDAGELFF. The CDR3 DNA reads TGTGCCAGCAGTCGACAGGACGCCGGGGAGCTGTTTTTT.

The rearrangement links TRBV10-3 to TRBJ1-3; maybe TRBD1 (6 bases). CDR1 ENHRY and CDR2 SYGVKD come from the germline V gene. The germline V and J ends were trimmed by 7 bases and 4 bases, with 11 bases remaining between them. The CDR3 contains 13 residues. CDR3 sequence: CAIKGTPGNTIYF. CDR3 sequence (DNA): TGTGCCATCAAAGGGACACCCGGAAACACCATATATTTT.

This chain joins TRBV9 and TRBJ1-5; no clear D. V was trimmed by 6 bases and J by 3 bases, leaving 4 bases between them. Germline lookup yields CDR1 SGDLS and CDR2 YYNGEE. The CDR3 spans 11 residues. CDR3 bases: TGTGCCAGCACCCACAATCAGCCCCAGCATTTT. Amino acid sequence: CASTHNQPQHF.

The chain recombines TRBV5-5 with TRBJ2-3; 11 nucleotides agree with TRBD1. CDR1 and CDR2 from the germline V gene are SGHKS and YYEKEE (reference sequence). V trimming: 3 bases; J trimming: 6 bases; junction bases outside the gene matches: 12. There are 17 residues in the CDR3. This CDR3 is CASSSSRDRGERDTQYF. CDR3 coding DNA: TGTGCCAGCAGCTCGAGCCGGGACAGGGGGGAGAGGGATACGCAGTATTTT.

The count of this clone is one. This chain connects TRBV27 to TRBJ1-5; 10 nucleotides agree with TRBD1. The ends lost 8 bases at V and 5 bases at J; junction bases unmatched: 12. The CDR3 totals 16 residues. CDR1 MNHEY and CDR2 SMNVEV come from the germline V gene (reference sequence). The CDR3 here is CASRPGQGSVYQPQHF. The CDR3 DNA follows: TGTGCCAGCCGACCGGGACAGGGGAGTGTTTATCAGCCCCAGCATTTT.

The chain's CDR3 is CASSPSGAWTQPQHF. The CDR3 DNA reads TGTGCCAGCAGCCCAAGTGGGGCTTGGACTCAGCCCCAGCATTTT. This chain links TRBV7-9 with TRBJ1-5, with D maybe TRBD1 (5 bases). V lost 5 bases to trimming and J lost 6 bases, with 17 bases between them. Germline V gives CDR1 SEHNR, CDR2 FQNEAQ (reference sequence). The CDR3 has 15 residues. The variable domain in full, with the rest retrieved from reference TRBV7-9 and TRBJ1-5, is DTGVSQNPRHKITKRGQNVTFRCDPISEHNRLYWYRQTLGQGPEFLTYFQNEAQLEKSRLLSDRFSAERPKGSFSTLEIQRTEQGDSAMYLCASSPSGAWTQPQHFGDGTRLSIL.

The chain has TRBV18 and TRBJ1-1, with 7 bases identical to TRBD1. CDR1 KGHSH and CDR2 LQKENI come from the germline V gene. This CDR3 contains 13 residues. V shed 6 bases and J 1 base; nucleotides not matched to a gene: 2. The CDR3 bases are TGTGCCAGCTCGCGGACAGGGAACACTGAAGCTTTCTTT. Its translation is CASSRTGNTEAFF.

This clone has just one count. The rearrangement links TRBV18 to TRBJ1-1; 7 bases fit TRBD1. There are 16 residues in the CDR3. Germline lookup yields CDR1 KGHSH and CDR2 LQKENI. Trimming cost V 0 bases and J 0 bases; bases outside gene matches: 4. CDR3 loop: CASSPPTGPMNTEAFF. Here the CDR3 DNA reads TGTGCCAGCTCACCACCGACAGGGCCCATGAACACTGAAGCTTTCTTT.

J is TRBJ2-5 and V is TRBV27, with a possible D match to TRBD1 (5 bases). CDR1 is MNHEY, CDR2 SMNVEV, per germline (reference sequence). This CDR3 region has 14 residues. The V end lost 7 bases, the J end lost 2 bases, and 14 bases lay between the germline ends. The DNA of the CDR3 is TGTGCCAGCACTAAGGGGTCAGGTCAAGAGACCCAGTACTTC. Residues: CASTKGSGQETQYF.

This chain links TRBV4-2 with TRBJ2-5, with D tentatively TRBD1 (6 bases). V shed 0 bases and J shed 2 bases, with 10 bases lying between them. The CDR3 contains 15 residues. Germline assignment: CDR1 LGHNA and CDR2 YNFKEQ. In DNA form, the CDR3 reads TGTGCCAGCAGCCAAGACGGAGGACAGCAAGAGACCCAGTACTTC. Its translation: CASSQDGGQQETQYF.

A single count supports this clone. V is TRBV12-5 and J is TRBJ1-5; 8 bases align to TRBD1. Germline V gene data show CDR1 as LGHNT and CDR2 as FRNRAP. With 4 bases clipped from V and 3 bases from J, the junction kept 17 bases outside the gene matches. The CDR3 totals 19 residues. The CDR3 DNA sequence: TGTGCTAGTGGTTCAATACCCGATGGACAGGGAACGCCCAATCAGCCCCAGCATTTT. Amino acid sequence: CASGSIPDGQGTPNQPQHF.

The chain carries TRBV9 and TRBJ1-2; D call uncertain. V was pared by 3 bases and J by 1 base, with 19 bases between. CDR1 and CDR2 (germline): SGDLS, YYNGEE. The CDR3 is 17 residues long. The CDR3 reads CASSGETLVRFNYGYTF. CDR3 bases: TGTGCCAGCAGCGGCGAAACCCTCGTGAGATTTAACTATGGCTACACCTTC. Based on the CDR3 plus reference TRBV9 and TRBJ1-2, the full variable domain is DSGVTQTPKHLITATGQRVTLRCSPRSGDLSVYWYQQSLDQGLQFLIQYYNGEERAKGNILERFSAQQFPDLHSELNLSSLELGDSALYFCASSGETLVRFNYGYTFGSGTRLTVV.

This chain joins TRBV11-2 and TRBJ2-7; 7 bases line up with TRBD1. The V gene's germline CDR1 is SGHAT and CDR2 FQNNGV. V was clipped by 5 bases and J by 4 bases; unmatched bases: 2. The CDR3 has 12 amino acids. CDR3 DNA sequence: TGTGCCAGCAGCGAGGGGGCGTACGAGCAGTACTTC. It specifies CASSEGAYEQYF.

The V and J genes are TRBV6-5 and TRBJ2-3; perhaps TRBD1 as D (6 bases). Deletions cut 10 bases from V and 2 bases from J, with 10 bases between. This CDR3 region has 12 residues. Per germline, CDR1 MNHEY and CDR2 SVGAGI. The CDR3 loop is CANGQNTDTQYF. In DNA, the CDR3 is TGTGCCAACGGACAGAACACAGATACGCAGTATTTT.

V and J are TRBV19 and TRBJ1-4, with D tentatively TRBD1 (5 bases). Germline loops: CDR1 LNHDA, CDR2 SQIVND (reference sequence). The germline V and J ends were trimmed by 10 bases and 3 bases, with 15 bases remaining between them. The CDR3 sequence is 14 residues long. DNA for the CDR3: TGTGCCACTAGGAGCGACAGCCCTAATGAAAAACTGTTTTTT. Its translation is CATRSDSPNEKLFF.

The chain couples TRBV5-1 to TRBJ1-4; 8 bases are shared with TRBD1. CDR3 length: 14 amino acids. J was trimmed by 0 bases and V by 5 bases; bases with no gene match: 0. The germline gives CDR1 SGHRS, CDR2 YFSETQ. The CDR3 DNA sequence: TGCGCCAGCAGGGGACAGGCAACTAATGAAAAACTGTTTTTT. It specifies CASRGQATNEKLFF.

The chain has TRBV5-4 and TRBJ2-1, with 10 bases fitting TRBD2. Germline assignment: CDR1 SGHNT and CDR2 YYREEE (reference sequence). The CDR3 totals 15 residues. The J segment lost 5 bases and the V segment lost 4 bases, leaving 6 bases of the junction unmatched. In DNA, the CDR3 is TGTGCCAGCAGCCATAGCGGGAGGAAAGACAATGAGCAGTTCTTC. Translated: CASSHSGRKDNEQFF.

In nucleotides, the CDR3 is TGTGCCAGCAGCTTAAAAGGGGCGGTCGACGAGCAGTACTTC. Its protein is CASSLKGAVDEQYF. The genes are TRBV7-3 and TRBJ2-7, with D tentatively TRBD1 (5 bases). The CDR3 contains 14 residues. Trimming cost V 1 base and J 5 bases, with 12 bases left between them. Germline-derived CDR1 and CDR2 are SGHTA and FQGTGA. Using reference TRBV7-3 and TRBJ2-7 for the parts outside the CDR3, the full variable domain is GAGVSQTPSNKVTEKGKYVELRCDPISGHTALYWYRQSLGQGPEFLIYFQGTGAADDSGLPNDRFFAVRPEGSVSTLKIQRTERGDSAVYLCASSLKGAVDEQYFGPGTRLTVT.

The V gene is TRBV19, the J gene TRBJ1-2; 10 bases are a match to TRBD1. CDR3 length equals 15 residues. V lost 0 bases to trimming and J lost 6 bases; unmatched junction nucleotides: 4. CDR1 LNHDA and CDR2 SQIVND come from the germline V gene (reference sequence). CDR3 sequence reads: CASSIEVDRGNGYTF. CDR3 DNA: TGTGCCAGTAGTATAGAGGTGGACAGGGGGAATGGCTACACCTTC. Variable domain in full (rest from reference TRBV19 and TRBJ1-2): DGGITQSPKYLFRKEGQNVTLSCEQNLNHDAMYWYRQDPGQGLRLIYYSQIVNDFQKGDIAEGYSVSREKKESFPLTVTSAQKNPTAFYLCASSIEVDRGNGYTFGSGTRLTVV.

The V call is TRBV3-1 (or the pseudogene TRBV3-2), the J call TRBJ2-2; maybe TRBD1 (6 bases). With 1 base removed from V and 2 bases from J, the gap between germline ends came to 14 bases. The CDR3 totals 17 residues. Looked up from germline, CDR1 is LGHDT and CDR2 is YNNKEL (reference sequence). CDR3 nucleotides: TGTGCCAGCAGCCAAGTGGGTGACAGGAAAAACACCGGGGAGCTGTTTTTT. Translated, it gives CASSQVGDRKNTGELFF.